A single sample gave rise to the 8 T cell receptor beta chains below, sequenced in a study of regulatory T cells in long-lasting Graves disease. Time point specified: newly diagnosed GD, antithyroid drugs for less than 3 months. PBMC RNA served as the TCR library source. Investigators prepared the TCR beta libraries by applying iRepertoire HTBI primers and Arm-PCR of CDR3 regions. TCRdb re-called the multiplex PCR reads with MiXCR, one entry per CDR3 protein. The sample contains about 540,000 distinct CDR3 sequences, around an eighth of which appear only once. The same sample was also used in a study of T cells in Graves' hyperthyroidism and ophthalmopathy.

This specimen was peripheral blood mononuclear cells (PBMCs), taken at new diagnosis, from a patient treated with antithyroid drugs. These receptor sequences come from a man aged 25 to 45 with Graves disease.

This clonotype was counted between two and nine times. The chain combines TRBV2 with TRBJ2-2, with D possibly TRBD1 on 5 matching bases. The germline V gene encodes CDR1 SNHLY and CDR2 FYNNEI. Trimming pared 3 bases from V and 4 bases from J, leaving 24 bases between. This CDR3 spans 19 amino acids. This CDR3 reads CASSEGWWARGRGTGELFF. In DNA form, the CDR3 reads TGTGCCAGCAGTGAGGGTTGGTGGGCAAGAGGAAGGGGCACCGGGGAGCTGTTTTTT.

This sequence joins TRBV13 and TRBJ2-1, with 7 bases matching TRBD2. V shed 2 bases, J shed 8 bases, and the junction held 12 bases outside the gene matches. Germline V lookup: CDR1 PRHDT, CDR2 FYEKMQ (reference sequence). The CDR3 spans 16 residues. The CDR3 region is CASSLRKLGTSDEQFF. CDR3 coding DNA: TGTGCCAGCAGCTTACGAAAGTTGGGTACTAGCGATGAGCAGTTCTTC.

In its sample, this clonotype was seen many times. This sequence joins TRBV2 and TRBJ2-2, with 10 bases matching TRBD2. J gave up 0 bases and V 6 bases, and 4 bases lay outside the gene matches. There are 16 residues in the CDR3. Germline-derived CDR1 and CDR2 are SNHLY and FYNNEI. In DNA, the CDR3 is TGTGCCAGCAGCCGCACTAGCGGGACGAACACCGGGGAGCTGTTTTTT. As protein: CASSRTSGTNTGELFF.

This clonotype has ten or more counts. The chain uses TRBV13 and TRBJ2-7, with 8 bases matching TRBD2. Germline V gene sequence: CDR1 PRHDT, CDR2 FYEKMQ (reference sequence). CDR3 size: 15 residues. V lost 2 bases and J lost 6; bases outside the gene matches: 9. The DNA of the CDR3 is TGTGCCAGCAGCTTACCCCCGGGACTAGGGGTCGAGCAGTACTTC. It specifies CASSLPPGLGVEQYF.

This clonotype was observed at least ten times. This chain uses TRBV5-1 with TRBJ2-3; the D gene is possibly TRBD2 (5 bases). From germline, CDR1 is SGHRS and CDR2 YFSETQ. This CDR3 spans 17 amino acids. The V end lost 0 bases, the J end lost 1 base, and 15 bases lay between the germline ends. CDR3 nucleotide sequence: TGCGCCAGCAGCTTGGCCCCCCTAGCAATCCGCACAGATACGCAGTATTTT. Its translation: CASSLAPLAIRTDTQYF.

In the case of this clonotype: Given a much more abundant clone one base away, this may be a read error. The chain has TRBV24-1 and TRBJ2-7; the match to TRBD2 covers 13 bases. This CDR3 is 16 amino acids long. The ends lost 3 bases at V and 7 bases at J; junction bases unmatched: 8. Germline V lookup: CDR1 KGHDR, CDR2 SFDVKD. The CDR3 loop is CATSDPGLAGADEQYF. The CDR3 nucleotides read TGTGCCACCAGTGATCCCGGACTAGCGGGAGCCGATGAGCAGTACTTC.

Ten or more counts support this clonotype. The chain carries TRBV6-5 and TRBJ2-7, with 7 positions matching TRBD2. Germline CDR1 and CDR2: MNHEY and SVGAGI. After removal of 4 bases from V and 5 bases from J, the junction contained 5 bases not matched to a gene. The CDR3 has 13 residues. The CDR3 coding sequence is TGTGCCAGCAGTTGGACTAGTTCGAACGAGCAGTACTTC. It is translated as CASSWTSSNEQYF.

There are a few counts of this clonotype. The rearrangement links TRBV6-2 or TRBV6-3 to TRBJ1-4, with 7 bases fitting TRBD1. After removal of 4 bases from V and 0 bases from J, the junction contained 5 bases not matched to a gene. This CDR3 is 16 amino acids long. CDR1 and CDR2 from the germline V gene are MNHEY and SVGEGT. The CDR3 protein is CASSFRGQATNEKLFF. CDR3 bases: TGTGCCAGCAGTTTCCGCGGACAGGCAACTAATGAAAAACTGTTTTTT.